Following are 5 T cell receptor beta chains from one sample sequenced in a study of OX40 agonist ivuxolimab in advanced cancers. Assay: immunoSEQ multiplex PCR; the TCRdb copy retains only in-frame clones and omits some. The profile shows tens of thousands of clones, over 80% of them singletons. The material sequenced was CD4+ or CD8+ T cells sorted from blood, taken in a trial of the OX40 agonist ivuxolimab. The source of these receptors is an adult with an advanced solid tumor such as melanoma, head and neck, liver or kidney cancer.

The chain links TRBV9 to TRBJ1-1; D not certain. CDR1 and CDR2 (germline): SGDLS, YYNGEE. The ends were cut back, 4 bases at V and 0 bases at J, with 19 bases in the middle. CDR3 length: 17 amino acids. CDR3 coding DNA: TGTGCCAGCAGCCTATCCTCAATGGCTCTGATGAACACTGAAGCTTTCTTT. Its translation: CASSLSSMALMNTEAFF.

The CDR3: CASSLVGSGLGTSGETQYF. CDR3 sequence (DNA): TGTGCCAGCAGCTTAGTAGGGTCGGGGTTAGGGACTAGCGGCGAGACCCAGTACTTC. The chain uses TRBV7-2 and TRBJ2-5, with 11 positions matching TRBD2. The trim removed 1 base at V and 5 bases at J, leaving 15 bases unmatched. This CDR3 contains 19 residues. Germline assignment: CDR1 SGHTA and CDR2 FQGNSA.

The CDR3 bases are TGTGCCATCAGTTCAGGGGGGAACACTGAAGCTTTCTTT. It codes for CAISSGGNTEAFF. This chain uses TRBV10-3 with TRBJ1-1; the match to TRBD1 covers 7 bases. This CDR3 spans 13 amino acids. Trimming took 5 bases from V and 1 from J; bases not matched to a gene: 1. Germline lookup yields CDR1 ENHRY and CDR2 SYGVKD.

The V gene is TRBV20-1, the J gene TRBJ2-7; no firm D call. This CDR3 is 10 amino acids long. V was trimmed by 5 bases and J by 6 bases, leaving 8 bases between them. Germline CDR1 reads DFQATT; CDR2 reads SNEGSKA (reference sequence). CDR3 nucleotides: TGCAGTGCTCCATTAGGCGAGCAGTACTTC. Protein sequence: CSAPLGEQYF.

CDR3 nucleotide sequence: TGTGCCAGCAGCAAACTGCTAGCGCGCCCCTACAATGAGCAGTTCTTC. Translating it yields CASSKLLARPYNEQFF. The chain is built from TRBV21-1 and TRBJ2-1; the DNA was not used to check the table's D call, TRBD2. TRBV21-1 is assigned pseudogene status. This CDR3 has 16 residues.